This TCR beta chain was captured by sequencing in a study of T cell repertoires in cytomegalovirus infection (dated by TCRdb to between 2017 and 2020). About the investigation overall: Donor HLA type was relevant to the analysis, because carriage of CMV infection together with the matching HLA type was indicated by public TCR beta signatures.

The germline V gene sets CDR1 to MNHNS and CDR2 to SASEGT. Its CDR3 holds 15 amino acids, cysteine through phenylalanine. Only CDR3 DNA is held: 45 bases, read in frame from base 1. V loses 5 bases at its end and J loses 3 bases; junction bases beyond the gene matches: 6. General study outcomes and caveats: Carriers of CMV infection plus the relevant HLA type were discriminated by the cumulative frequency of public TCR beta family members in the study cohort and in an independent roughly 400-donor cohort. In the ex vivo response, HLA-C-restricted CMV-specific TCR beta clonotypes were dominant, and in two of eight donors the single most frequent clonotype came from this HLA-C-restricted group.

The run used an Illumina HiSeq 1500. TCRdb reran the public reads through fastp at Q25 and MiXCR, keeping productive beta chains. Records with the same CDR3 protein are collapsed into one entry carrying the most frequent genes and DNA. This sample has 450,000 to 600,000 distinct CDR3 sequences in its table, and approximately 10% of those were observed once. The ten largest clonotypes hold approximately 10% of the sample. In this sample, this clonotype turned up many times. Its antigen is currently not known. Per-base qualities were not stored, and no clone one base away is much larger. The sequence came from a human donor in good health (CMV status not recorded). Some clones in this sample may be carry-over from other donors' samples. The rearrangement joined TRBV6-1 to TRBJ2-7, with 11 bases matching TRBD1. Sequencing was carried out using PBMCs. The CDR3 reads as follows: CASSPGQGAYYEQYF. The sequence in DNA is TGTGCCAGCAGTCCCGGACAGGGGGCCTACTACGAGCAGTACTTC.